This TCR beta chain was found in a study of early T cells in non-severe SARS-CoV-2 infection. Study-wide background: Chains from this unsorted whole-blood bulk RNA could not be paired.

Notes on the study in general: The study's VDJdb matching favored anti-spike CD8 responses and missed private and CD4 specificities.

This clonotype was seen ten or more times. Its antigen remains unknown. Researchers attached unique molecular identifiers to individual cDNA molecules. MiXCR, applied by TCRdb to the 5' RACE reads, yields one record per CDR3 protein. This table has about 49,000 distinct CDR3 sequences, over 9.5% appearing once. Germline CDR1 reads MNHNS; CDR2 reads SASEGT. The CDR3 sequence is 14 residues long. V was cut by 5 bases and J by 2 bases, with 12 bases left in between. The clonotype comes from an adult who was a healthcare worker with PCR-confirmed SARS-CoV-2 infection or an uninfected control (not recorded which). The sequencing sample was made of whole blood. The J gene is TRBJ1-2, the V gene TRBV6-1; maybe TRBD1 (5 bases). CDR3 loop: CASSTGTGNYGYTF. The CDR3 nucleotides read TGTGCCAGCAGTACTGGGACGGGAAACTATGGCTACACCTTC.